The next 18 T cell receptor beta chains were all read from a single sample in a study of T cells in Graves' hyperthyroidism and ophthalmopathy. RNA transcripts provided the source from which TCR beta CDR3 regions were amplified. The HTBI primer set served for first-round RT-PCR of the TCR CDR3. TCRdb called the multiplex PCR reads again in MiXCR, with one record for every CDR3 protein. The table has some 600,000 distinct CDR3 sequences, around 45% seen once; the top ten hold 8.2%. The sequencing sample was made of peripheral blood or thyroid tissue (not recorded which). These TCRs come from a woman aged 18-29 years with Graves' hyperthyroidism.

The chain recombines TRBV24-1 with TRBJ2-7; the D gene could be TRBD1 or TRBD2 (5 bases each). From germline, CDR1 is KGHDR and CDR2 SFDVKD. There are 14 residues in the CDR3. V lost 10 bases and J 2 bases, leaving 17 bases between the germline ends. The CDR3 nucleotides are TGTGCCACGGAAGCCGGGGCAGGACCCTACGAGCAGTACTTC. This encodes CATEAGAGPYEQYF.

This clonotype was observed at least ten times. The chain is built from TRBV2 and TRBJ2-7; 7 positions match TRBD2. J lost 3 bases, V lost 1 base, and 3 bases had no gene match. The germline gives CDR1 SNHLY, CDR2 FYNNEI. This CDR3 contains 14 residues. DNA of the CDR3: TGTGCCAGCAGTGAAGGGGCTAGCGGCTACGAGCAGTACTTC. Translating gives CASSEGASGYEQYF.

This clonotype has just a few counts. This chain connects TRBV6-6 to TRBJ2-7; D perhaps matches TRBD2 (6 bases). V was shortened by 3 bases and J by 1 base, with 13 bases between the two germline ends. The germline V gene has CDR1 MNHNY and CDR2 SVGAGI (reference sequence). The CDR3 spans 15 residues. CDR3 nucleotide sequence: TGTGCCAGCAGTTATACGGCGGGATTATCCTACGAGCAGTACTTC. Protein sequence: CASSYTAGLSYEQYF.

The rearrangement uses TRBV25-1 and TRBJ1-2; TRBD1 aligns across 7 bases. Germline values: CDR1 MGHDK, CDR2 SYGVNS. The CDR3 totals 15 residues. V was pared by 6 bases and J by 5 bases, with 12 bases of the junction left unmatched. The CDR3 DNA reads as TGTGCCAGCAGCGGGGGGGGACAGCCCGTATATGGCTACACCTTC. It translates to CASSGGGQPVYGYTF.

The gene calls are TRBV7-8 and TRBJ2-5; TRBD2 matches 8 bases. Germline-derived CDR1 and CDR2 are SGHVS and FQNEAQ. This CDR3 is built from 14 residues. With 3 bases clipped from V and 11 bases from J, the junction kept 11 bases outside the gene matches. The CDR3 is CASSLAGGDNEQYF. Written as DNA, the CDR3 is TGTGCCAGCAGCTTGGCCGGGGGGGACAATGAGCAGTACTTC.

This clonotype was seen once. Mismatch with germline at one junction end may stem from a read error. The chain is built from TRBV12-3 or TRBV12-4 and TRBJ2-5; the D gene could be TRBD1 or TRBD2 (5 bases each). The CDR3 totals 17 residues. CDR3 coding DNA: TGCGCCAGCAGCCAAGATATCGGGGCCCGACTCCAAGAGACCCAGTACTTC. Translated: CASSQDIGARLQETQYF.

This clonotype has a count of ten or more. The chain carries TRBV9 and TRBJ2-5, with D perhaps TRBD1 (6 bases). V lost 0 bases, J lost 1 base, and 7 bases lay in between. Per germline, CDR1 SGDLS and CDR2 YYNGEE. There are 14 residues in the CDR3. Written as DNA, the CDR3 is TGTGCCAGCAGCGTAGGCAGGGGCCAAGAGACCCAGTACTTC. It specifies CASSVGRGQETQYF.

This rearrangement joins TRBV25-1 to TRBJ1-5, with D tentatively TRBD1 (6 bases). Germline V gene sequence: CDR1 MGHDK, CDR2 SYGVNS. V shed 5 bases and J shed 7 bases, with 18 bases lying between them. This CDR3 is built from 15 residues. The DNA for the CDR3 is TGTGCCAGCAGTTACACAACAGGGCTTGGACAGCCCCAGCATTTT. This gives the protein CASSYTTGLGQPQHF. The whole variable domain, filled in from reference TRBV25-1 and TRBJ1-5, reads EADIYQTPRYLVIGTGKKITLECSQTMGHDKMYWYQQDPGMELHLIHYSYGVNSTEKGDLSSESTVSRIRTEHFPLTLESARPSHTSQYLCASSYTTGLGQPQHFGDGTRLSIL.

The chain combines TRBV7-9 with TRBJ2-5; D unclear. V lost 5 bases and J 3 bases, leaving 13 bases between the germline ends. CDR1 is SEHNR and CDR2 is FQNEAQ in the germline V gene (reference sequence). This CDR3 has 14 residues. The CDR3 loop reads CASSKGNLKETQYF. The CDR3 DNA is TGTGCCAGCAGCAAAGGGAACTTGAAAGAGACCCAGTACTTC.

The J gene is TRBJ2-5, the V gene TRBV24-1; 7 bases fit TRBD2. CDR3 length: 13 amino acids. J gave up 5 bases and V 5 bases, and 4 bases lay outside the gene matches. Germline lookup yields CDR1 KGHDR and CDR2 SFDVKD. The CDR3 loop reads CATSVAGAETQYF. The CDR3 region has the DNA TGTGCCACCAGTGTGGCGGGAGCCGAGACCCAGTACTTC.

The sample holds many counts of this clonotype. A read error may produce the germline difference seen at one junction end. CDR3 in amino acids: CASSLAGTGDGYTF. For the CDR3, the DNA is TGTGCCAGCAGCCTAGCGGGGACAGGGGATGGCTACACCTTC. The chain uses TRBV7-9 and TRBJ1-2; TRBD1 agrees at 10 bases. This CDR3 comprises 14 residues. CDR1 is SEHNR and CDR2 is FQNEAQ in the germline V gene (reference sequence).

Remarks on this clonotype: A much bigger clone sits one base away, suggesting this may be a read error. V and J are TRBV24-1 and TRBJ1-2; no clear D gene. The CDR3 spans 14 residues. Germline assignment: CDR1 KGHDR and CDR2 SFDVKD. Trimming left V 10 bases short and J 2 bases short, with 16 bases between. The CDR3 nucleotides are TGTGCCACGACACGGTCCGAAGGAAACTATGGCTACACCTTC. As protein: CATTRSEGNYGYTF.

CDR3 in DNA: TGTGCCAGTAGTATTGGCCCGATCTCTGGAAACACCATATATTTT. Translating gives CASSIGPISGNTIYF. The chain employs TRBV19 and TRBJ1-3; D is unresolved. The CDR3 is made up of 15 amino acids. Germline V gives CDR1 LNHDA, CDR2 SQIVND (reference sequence). The V gene lost 3 bases and the J gene lost 0 bases, with 9 bases spanning the gap. Using reference TRBV19 and TRBJ1-3 for the parts outside the CDR3, the full variable domain is DGGITQSPKYLFRKEGQNVTLSCEQNLNHDAMYWYRQDPGQGLRLIYYSQIVNDFQKGDIAEGYSVSREKKESFPLTVTSAQKNPTAFYLCASSIGPISGNTIYFGEGSWLTVV.

This clonotype has a single count. CDR3: CATTTGTVSYEQYF. In DNA, the CDR3 is TGTGCCACCACGACAGGGACGGTCTCCTACGAGCAGTACTTC. This chain joins TRBV15 and TRBJ2-7; 7 bases agree with TRBD1. Trimming took 7 bases from V and 0 from J; bases not matched to a gene: 6. The CDR3 is 14 amino acids. Germline CDR1 LNHNV, CDR2 YYDKDF (reference sequence). The whole variable domain, filled in from reference TRBV15 and TRBJ2-7, reads DAMVIQNPRYQVTQFGKPVTLSCSQTLNHNVMYWYQQKSSQAPKLLFHYYDKDFNNEADTPDNFQSRRPNTSFCFLDIRSPGLGDTAMYLCATTTGTVSYEQYFGPGTRLTVT.

This chain uses TRBV20-1 with TRBJ2-2; 8 bases are shared with TRBD2. This CDR3 is 14 amino acids long. With 3 bases clipped from V and 2 bases from J, the junction kept 2 bases outside the gene matches. Germline V gene lookup returns CDR1 DFQATT and CDR2 SNEGSKA (reference sequence). The CDR3 DNA reads as TGCAGTGCTAGTAGCGGGGATAACACCGGGGAGCTGTTTTTT. Residues: CSASSGDNTGELFF.

This clonotype was observed many times. The chain links TRBV15 to TRBJ2-6, with 8 bases identical to TRBD1. The J segment lost 6 bases and the V segment lost 6 bases, leaving 7 bases of the junction unmatched. Germline V gene lookup returns CDR1 LNHNV and CDR2 YYDKDF (reference sequence). The CDR3 spans 15 residues. This CDR3 is CATRKQGASANVLTF. CDR3 bases: TGTGCCACCAGGAAGCAGGGGGCTTCGGCCAACGTCCTGACTTTC.

On this clonotype: A much larger clonotype is one base distant, so this may be a read error. V usage is TRBV10-3 and J usage is TRBJ2-7; D remains ambiguous. V was clipped by 8 bases and J by 2 bases, with 7 bases between them. This CDR3 has 11 amino acids. Germline CDR1 is ENHRY and CDR2 is SYGVKD. The CDR3 sequence is CAIGETYEQYF. The CDR3 bases are TGTGCCATCGGCGAGACCTACGAGCAGTACTTC.

This chain connects TRBV2 to TRBJ1-2; 7 nucleotides match TRBD1. Germline V CDR1 and CDR2: SNHLY, FYNNEI. The CDR3 is 16 amino acids. V gave up 7 bases and J gave up 0 bases; unmatched junction bases: 11. This CDR3 is CASTSPRDRPNYGYTF. CDR3 DNA sequence: TGTGCCAGCACTAGTCCCCGGGACAGACCTAACTATGGCTACACCTTC.